This T cell receptor (beta chain) was recovered during a study of blood T cell repertoires in COVID-19 (TCRdb year 2020). Regarding the study in general: Samples covering the acute and convalescent phases of COVID-19 were provided by collaborators in the United States, Italy and Spain. The sample metadata nearly always contained a de-identified subject ID, COVID-19 status, age in years and sex. Deeply sampled blood TCRbeta repertoires from subjects exposed to, actively infected with, or recovered from COVID-19 were included in the dataset. Where available, HLA class I and class II types were taken from metadata supplied by the sample provider and were not determined by assay-based typing. The material from the prospective study consisted of cDNA or gDNA derived from T cells, B-cell-depleted T cells, or PBMCs. The repertoires were released in a freely available public database intended as a resource for research on the immune response to SARS-CoV-2. Samples were obtained from the ongoing ImmuneRACE study (first 160 participants) and from 1,254 subjects provided by 6 global collaborators.

Here is what the overall study found, with its caveats: Clinical and demographic metadata were provided uncurated, with the amount varying by source and participant.

Whole blood was collected in K2EDTA tubes by collaborating institutions according to the institutions' own protocols. For TCRbeta analysis, collaborator samples were shipped as frozen whole blood, as isolated PBMCs, or as DNA extracted from either sample type. The immunoSEQ Assay, a bias-controlled multiplex PCR, was used to amplify TCRbeta CDR3 regions from genomic DNA. For the original study's pipeline: Nucleated cell counts per sample were estimated from amplification of reference gene primers within the assay. To quantify the absolute abundance of each unique TCRbeta CDR3 rearrangement, sequence reads were collapsed and filtered. For each sample, productive Simpson clonality was calculated as the square root of Simpson's diversity index across productive rearrangements. Entries here come from immuneACCESS through TCRdb and include only in-frame sequences with V and J called. Some clones fail to appear in such tables; in the studies checked, an unresolved V gene covers under half of the shortfall, and the cause of the remainder is unknown. That table is the source of V, J and clone size, and D and trimming were worked out from the DNA. The sample yields under 130,000 clones; roughly 79% were counted once. The top ten clonotypes cover more than 8% of the sample.

The CDR1 and CDR2 encoded by the germline V gene are SGHRS and YFSETQ. The CDR3 numbers 15 residues from cysteine through phenylalanine. Only the CDR3 DNA is retained, 45 bases long and in frame from the first base. V loses 5 bases of germline sequence and J loses 0 bases, and the interval between the two ends is 11 bases. As for this clone: Its binding antigen is unknown. No base qualities exist here, and no much larger clone lies one base off it.

The V gene is TRBV5-1 and the J gene is TRBJ2-2, with TRBD1 perhaps the D gene, on 6 matching bases. Sequenced input: peripheral blood. The origin of this receptor is a woman aged 65 to 85 with acute or convalescent COVID-19. The encoded CDR3 is CASSPRQANTGELFF. The DNA sequence follows: TGCGCCAGCAGTCCCCGACAGGCGAACACCGGGGAGCTGTTTTTT.